These 5 T cell receptor beta chains came from one sample sequenced in a study of blood T cells in healthy people across ages. For the second PCR, which ran for roughly 6 to 12 cycles, a sample-barcoded 5' primer and a J-beta primer mix were used. TCRdb reprocessed the 5' RACE reads with MiXCR, giving one entry per CDR3 protein. The sample has 1.5 million to 2 million distinct CDR3 sequences, about 35% seen once. Sequencing input: blood. All receptors derive from a woman aged 30 to 39 in good health.

This clonotype appeared a few times. The chain couples TRBV6-2 or TRBV6-3 to TRBJ1-2, with TRBD1 matching over 8 bases. V was pared by 6 bases and J by 3 bases, with 6 bases of the junction left unmatched. The germline gives CDR1 MNHEY, CDR2 SVGEGT. The CDR3 contains 14 residues. The DNA of the CDR3 is TGTGCCAGCAGAAGGACAGGGTGGGACTATGGCTACACCTTC. Protein sequence: CASRRTGWDYGYTF.

The gene calls are TRBV24-1 and TRBJ2-1; D not resolved. Trimming cost V 7 bases and J 6 bases, with 15 bases left between them. Germline-derived CDR1 and CDR2 are KGHDR and SFDVKD. The CDR3 extends over 14 amino acids. The CDR3 reads CATSDKIKGNEQFF. Here the CDR3 DNA reads TGTGCCACCAGCGACAAGATAAAGGGCAATGAGCAGTTCTTC.

The genes are TRBV5-1 and TRBJ2-7, with TRBD2 matching 13 bases. Unmatched junction bases numbered 15, after V lost 2 bases and J lost 4 bases. CDR3 size: 19 residues. CDR1 and CDR2 from the germline V gene are SGHRS and YFSETQ. DNA for the CDR3: TGCGCCAGCAGCTTACGGGACCCTGGGACTAGCGGGAATCTTTACGAGCAGTACTTC. This encodes CASSLRDPGTSGNLYEQYF. Variable domain in full (rest from reference TRBV5-1 and TRBJ2-7): KAGVTQTPRYLIKTRGQQVTLSCSPISGHRSVSWYQQTPGQGLQFLFEYFSETQRNKGNFPGRFSGRQFSNSRSEMNVSTLELGDSALYLCASSLRDPGTSGNLYEQYFGPGTRLTVT.

The rearrangement joins TRBV15 to TRBJ1-5; the D gene is possibly TRBD1 (5 bases). Deletions cut 0 bases from V and 0 bases from J, with 15 bases between. Germline CDR1 LNHNV, CDR2 YYDKDF (reference sequence). The CDR3 loop spans 18 amino acids. Here the CDR3 DNA reads TGTGCCACCAGCAGAGATACGGGACGGAGGAATAGCAATCAGCCCCAGCATTTT. This codes for CATSRDTGRRNSNQPQHF. Full variable domain (outside the CDR3, taken from reference TRBV15 and TRBJ1-5): DAMVIQNPRYQVTQFGKPVTLSCSQTLNHNVMYWYQQKSSQAPKLLFHYYDKDFNNEADTPDNFQSRRPNTSFCFLDIRSPGLGDTAMYLCATSRDTGRRNSNQPQHFGDGTRLSIL.

This clonotype was counted between two and nine times. The rearrangement links TRBV20-1 to TRBJ2-1, with a possible D match to TRBD1 (6 bases). Deletions cut 0 bases from V and 7 bases from J, with 16 bases between. Germline-derived CDR1 and CDR2 are DFQATT and SNEGSKA (reference sequence). This CDR3 region has 15 residues. The CDR3 loop is CSAREDRPGGNEQFF. CDR3 nucleotide sequence: TGCAGTGCTAGAGAAGACAGGCCTGGAGGAAATGAGCAGTTCTTC.